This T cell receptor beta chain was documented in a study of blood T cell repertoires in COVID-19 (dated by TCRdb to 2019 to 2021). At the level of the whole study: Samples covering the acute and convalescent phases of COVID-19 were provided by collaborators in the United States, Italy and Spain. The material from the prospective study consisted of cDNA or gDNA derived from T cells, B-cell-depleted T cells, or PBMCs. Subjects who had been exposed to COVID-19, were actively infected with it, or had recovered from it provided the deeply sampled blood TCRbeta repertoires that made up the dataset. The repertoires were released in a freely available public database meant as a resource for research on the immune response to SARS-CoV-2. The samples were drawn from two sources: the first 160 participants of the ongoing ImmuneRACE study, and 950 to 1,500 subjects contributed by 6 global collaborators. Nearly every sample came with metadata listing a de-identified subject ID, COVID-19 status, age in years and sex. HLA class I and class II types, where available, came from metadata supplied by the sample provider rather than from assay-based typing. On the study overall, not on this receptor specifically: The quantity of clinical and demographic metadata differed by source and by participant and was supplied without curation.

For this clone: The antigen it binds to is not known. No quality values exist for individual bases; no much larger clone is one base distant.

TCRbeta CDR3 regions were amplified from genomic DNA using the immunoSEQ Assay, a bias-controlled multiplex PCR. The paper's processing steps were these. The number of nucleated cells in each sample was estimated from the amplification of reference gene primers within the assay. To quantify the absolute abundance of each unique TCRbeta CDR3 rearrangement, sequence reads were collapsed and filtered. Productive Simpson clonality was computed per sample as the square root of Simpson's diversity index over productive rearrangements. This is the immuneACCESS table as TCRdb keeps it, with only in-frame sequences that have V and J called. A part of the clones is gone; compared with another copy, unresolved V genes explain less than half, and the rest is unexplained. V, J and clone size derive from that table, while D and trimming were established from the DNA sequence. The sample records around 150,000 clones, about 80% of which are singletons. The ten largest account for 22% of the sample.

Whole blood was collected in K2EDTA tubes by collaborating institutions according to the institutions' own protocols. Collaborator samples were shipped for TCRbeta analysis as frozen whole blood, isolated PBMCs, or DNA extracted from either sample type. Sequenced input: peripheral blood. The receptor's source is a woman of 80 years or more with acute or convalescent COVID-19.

The DNA sequence is as follows: TGTGCCAGCAGCCTTTGGCGGACAGAACAGGATGGCTACACCTTC. Its product reads: CASSLWRTEQDGYTF. The V and J segments used are TRBV6-6 and TRBJ1-2; TRBD1 might be the D gene, on 6 matching bases. V drops 6 bases and J drops 6 bases, leaving 20 bases in between. The germline V gene encodes CDR1 MNHNY and CDR2 SVGAGI (reference sequence). Spanning cysteine to phenylalanine, the CDR3 consists of 15 amino acids. CDR3 DNA is the only sequence kept; it has 45 bases, read in frame from the first base.